This TCR beta chain was documented in a study of B cell selection in AIRE deficiency. The sorted conventional CD4 T cells were gated as CD4+CD127+. Germline loops: CDR1 SNHLY, CDR2 FYNNEI. V lost 8 bases, J lost 6 bases, and 14 bases lay in between. The CDR3 is 13 amino acids. The table came from immunoSEQ multiplex PCR; TCRdb's copy has only in-frame clones and leaves some out. The sample shows fewer than 30,000 clones, approximately 97% of them seen only once. This receptor was obtained from a human donor with AIRE deficiency. The material sequenced was conventional CD4+ T cells sorted from PBMCs. J is TRBJ1-5 and V is TRBV2; possibly TRBD1 for D (5 bases). The CDR3 is CASGGRRGQPQHF. Here the CDR3 DNA reads TGTGCCAGCGGAGGGCGTAGGGGTCAGCCCCAGCATTTT.